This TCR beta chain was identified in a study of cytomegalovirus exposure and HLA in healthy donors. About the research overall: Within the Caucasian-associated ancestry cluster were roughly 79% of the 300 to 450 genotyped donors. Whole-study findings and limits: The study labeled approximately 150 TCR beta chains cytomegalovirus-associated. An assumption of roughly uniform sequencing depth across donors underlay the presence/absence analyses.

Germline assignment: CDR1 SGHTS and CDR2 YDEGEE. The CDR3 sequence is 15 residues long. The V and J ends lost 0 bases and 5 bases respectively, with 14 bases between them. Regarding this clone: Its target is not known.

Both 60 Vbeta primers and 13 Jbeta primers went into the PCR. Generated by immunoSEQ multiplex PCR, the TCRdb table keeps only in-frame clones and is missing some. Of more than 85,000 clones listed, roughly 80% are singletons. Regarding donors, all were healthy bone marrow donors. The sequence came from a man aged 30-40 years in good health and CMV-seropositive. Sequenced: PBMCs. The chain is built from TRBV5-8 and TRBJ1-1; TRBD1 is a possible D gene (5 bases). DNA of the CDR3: TGTGCCAGCAGCTTGGGCCTGACCAAGGGGACTGAAGCTTTCTTT. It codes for CASSLGLTKGTEAFF.